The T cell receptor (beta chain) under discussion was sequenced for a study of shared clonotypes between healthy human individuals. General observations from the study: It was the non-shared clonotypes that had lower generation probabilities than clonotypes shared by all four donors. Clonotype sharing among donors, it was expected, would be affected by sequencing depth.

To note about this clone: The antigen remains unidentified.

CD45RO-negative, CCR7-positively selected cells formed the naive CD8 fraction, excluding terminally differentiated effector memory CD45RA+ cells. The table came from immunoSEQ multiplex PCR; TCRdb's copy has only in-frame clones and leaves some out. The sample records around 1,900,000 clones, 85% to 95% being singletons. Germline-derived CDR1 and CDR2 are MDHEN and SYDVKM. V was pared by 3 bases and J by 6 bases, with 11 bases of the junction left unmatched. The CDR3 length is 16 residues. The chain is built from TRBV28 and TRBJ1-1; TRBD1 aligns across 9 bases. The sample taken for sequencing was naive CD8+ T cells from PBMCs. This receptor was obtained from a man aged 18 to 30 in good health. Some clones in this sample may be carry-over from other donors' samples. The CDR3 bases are TGTGCCAGCAGTTTGACAGGGGGGGCTTATTACGCTGAAGCTTTCTTT. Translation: CASSLTGGAYYAEAFF.